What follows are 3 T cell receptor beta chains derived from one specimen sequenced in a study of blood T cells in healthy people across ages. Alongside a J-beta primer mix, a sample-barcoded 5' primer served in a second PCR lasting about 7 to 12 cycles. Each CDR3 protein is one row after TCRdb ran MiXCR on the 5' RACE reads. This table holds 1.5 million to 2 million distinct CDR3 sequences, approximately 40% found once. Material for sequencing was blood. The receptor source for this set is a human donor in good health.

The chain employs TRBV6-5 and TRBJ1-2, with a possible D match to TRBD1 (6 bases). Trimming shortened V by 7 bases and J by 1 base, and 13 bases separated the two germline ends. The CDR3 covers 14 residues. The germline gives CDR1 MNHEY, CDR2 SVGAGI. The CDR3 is CASKRGEGNYGYTF. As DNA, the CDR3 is TGTGCCAGCAAGAGGGGGGAGGGTAACTATGGCTACACCTTC.

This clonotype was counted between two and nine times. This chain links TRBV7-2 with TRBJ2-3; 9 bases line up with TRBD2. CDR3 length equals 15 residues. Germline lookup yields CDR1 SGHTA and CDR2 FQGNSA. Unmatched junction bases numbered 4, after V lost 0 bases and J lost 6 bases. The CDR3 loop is CASSLAAGGHDTQYF. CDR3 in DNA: TGTGCCAGCAGCTTAGCGGCGGGGGGGCATGATACGCAGTATTTT.

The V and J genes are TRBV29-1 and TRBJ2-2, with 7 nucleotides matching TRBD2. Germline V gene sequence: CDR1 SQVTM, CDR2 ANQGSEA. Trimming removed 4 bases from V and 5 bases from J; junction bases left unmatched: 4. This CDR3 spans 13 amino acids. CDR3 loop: CSVVGEGTGELFF. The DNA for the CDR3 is TGCAGCGTTGTCGGGGAGGGGACCGGGGAGCTGTTTTTT.